One sample yielded the 26 T cell receptor beta chains listed below, sequenced in a study of T cell clonotyping in hematopoietic cell transplantation. Produced via immunoSEQ multiplex PCR; TCRdb's table is partial and in-frame only. Of approximately 20,000 clones listed, roughly three quarters are singletons. Sequences were obtained from peripheral blood mononuclear cells. The receptors here all came from a man aged 55 to 69 in good health. Some clones in this sample may be carry-over from other donors' samples.

The rearrangement joins TRBV2 to TRBJ2-3; D may be TRBD2 (5 bases). Germline V CDR1 and CDR2: SNHLY, FYNNEI. The CDR3 is 14 amino acids. V was trimmed by 7 bases and J by 0 bases, leaving 11 bases between them. The CDR3 loop is CASIRGTSTDTQYF. CDR3 coding DNA: TGTGCCAGCATTCGGGGTACTAGCACAGATACGCAGTATTTT.

The chain joins TRBV5-1 to TRBJ1-3; D might be TRBD1 (5 bases). This CDR3 comprises 16 residues. Trimming pared 0 bases from V and 4 bases from J, leaving 14 bases between. CDR1 is SGHRS and CDR2 is YFSETQ in the germline V gene. DNA of the CDR3: TGCGCCAGCAGCTTGGGGGGACCGATCTCCGGAAACACCATATATTTT. Protein: CASSLGGPISGNTIYF. Using reference TRBV5-1 and TRBJ1-3 for the parts outside the CDR3, the full variable domain is KAGVTQTPRYLIKTRGQQVTLSCSPISGHRSVSWYQQTPGQGLQFLFEYFSETQRNKGNFPGRFSGRQFSNSRSEMNVSTLELGDSALYLCASSLGGPISGNTIYFGEGSWLTVV.

The J gene is TRBJ2-7, the V gene TRBV11-3; TRBD1 matches at 11 bases. Germline-derived CDR1 and CDR2 are SGHNT and YENEEA. Trimming cost V 0 bases and J 2 bases; bases outside gene matches: 12. The CDR3 covers 19 residues. Here the CDR3 reads CASSLDPGGDRGKAYEQYF. The CDR3 coding sequence is TGTGCCAGCAGCTTAGATCCGGGTGGGGACAGGGGGAAGGCCTACGAGCAGTACTTC.

The chain carries TRBV2 and TRBJ2-2; 11 bases line up with TRBD2. V dropped 6 bases and J dropped 7; count of bases not matched to a gene: 7. Germline CDR1 SNHLY, CDR2 FYNNEI. CDR3 length equals 15 residues. The CDR3 bases are TGTGCCAGCAGCGAGACTAGCGGGGAGGTCGGGGAGCTGTTTTTT. This translates into CASSETSGEVGELFF.

In this sample, this clone turned up once. The V gene is TRBV7-9, the J gene TRBJ2-2; D perhaps matches TRBD1 (6 bases). The CDR3 totals 14 residues. Trimming pared 5 bases from V and 4 bases from J, leaving 11 bases between. Germline loops: CDR1 SEHNR, CDR2 FQNEAQ (reference sequence). CDR3 sequence reads: CASSRQASTGELFF. DNA for the CDR3: TGTGCCAGCAGCAGACAGGCGAGCACCGGGGAGCTGTTTTTT.

The chain carries TRBV19 and TRBJ1-5, with D possibly being TRBD1 (6 bases). The CDR3 has 14 amino acids. Per germline, CDR1 LNHDA and CDR2 SQIVND (reference sequence). V dropped 5 bases and J dropped 7 bases, with 15 bases sitting between them. CDR3 residues: CASSSRSGAQPQHF. The CDR3, as DNA: TGTGCCAGTAGTTCTCGGTCAGGGGCCCAGCCCCAGCATTTT.

The chain has TRBV7-9 and TRBJ2-7, with no clear D. Germline assignment: CDR1 SEHNR and CDR2 FQNEAQ (reference sequence). With 3 bases removed from V and 1 base from J, the gap between germline ends came to 7 bases. The CDR3 is 13 amino acids. In DNA, the CDR3 is TGTGCCAGCAGCTTCCAGGTTTCCTACGAGCAGTACTTC. Amino acids: CASSFQVSYEQYF.

This clone has more than one count but fewer than ten. This chain uses TRBV11-3 with TRBJ1-3; no clear D gene. Germline loops: CDR1 SGHNT, CDR2 YENEEA. Trimming pared 1 base from V and 3 bases from J, leaving 1 base between. The CDR3 extends over 12 amino acids. The CDR3 is CASSLVGNTIYF. The CDR3, as DNA: TGTGCCAGCAGCTTAGTTGGAAACACCATATATTTT. The whole variable domain, filled in from reference TRBV11-3 and TRBJ1-3, reads EAGVVQSPRYKIIEKKQPVAFWCNPISGHNTLYWYLQNLGQGPELLIRYENEEAVDDSQLPKDRFSAERLKGVDSTLKIQPAELGDSAVYLCASSLVGNTIYFGEGSWLTVV.

The V call is TRBV6-5, the J call TRBJ2-1; 8 bases fit TRBD2. CDR3 length: 14 residues. Trimming at V came to 7 bases and at J to 4 bases, leaving 6 bases not matched to a gene. Germline V CDR1 and CDR2: MNHEY, SVGAGI. In nucleotides, the CDR3 is TGTGCCAGCAAGCAAGCGGGGGCTTACAATGAGCAGTTCTTC. It encodes CASKQAGAYNEQFF.

This clone was detected only a few times. The V gene is TRBV5-1, the J gene TRBJ2-7, with D perhaps assigned TRBD1 or TRBD2 (5 bases each). Trimming stripped 0 bases from V and 5 bases from J, with 9 bases between. The germline gives CDR1 SGHRS, CDR2 YFSETQ. The length of the CDR3 is 13 residues. CDR3 in DNA: TGCGCCAGCAGCTTGGTGGGGGTCGACGAGCAGTACTTC. This translates into CASSLVGVDEQYF. The whole variable domain, remainder taken from reference TRBV5-1 and TRBJ2-7, is KAGVTQTPRYLIKTRGQQVTLSCSPISGHRSVSWYQQTPGQGLQFLFEYFSETQRNKGNFPGRFSGRQFSNSRSEMNVSTLELGDSALYLCASSLVGVDEQYFGPGTRLTVT.

The chain has TRBV10-3 and TRBJ2-5; 8 nucleotides line up with TRBD1. Germline V CDR1 and CDR2: ENHRY, SYGVKD. The CDR3 contains 15 residues. With V trimmed by 4 bases and J by 5 bases, 9 bases remained unmatched. This chain's CDR3 is CAISAFQGAGETQYF. In DNA form, the CDR3 reads TGTGCCATCAGTGCGTTCCAGGGGGCGGGGGAGACCCAGTACTTC.

This chain uses TRBV11-3 with TRBJ1-2; D gene uncertain. Trimming removed 0 bases from V and 14 bases from J, with 13 bases in between. The CDR3 is made up of 12 amino acids. From germline, CDR1 is SGHNT and CDR2 YENEEA. The chain's CDR3 is CASSLDPLSTTF. Written as DNA, the CDR3 is TGTGCCAGCAGCTTAGATCCCCTATCAACGACCTTC.

The rearrangement links TRBV29-1 to TRBJ2-1, with D unresolved. CDR1 is SQVTM, CDR2 ANQGSEA, per germline. V was cut by 5 bases and J by 5 bases, with 13 bases left in between. This CDR3 spans 13 amino acids. CDR3 protein: CSVKQANHNEQFF. In nucleotides, the CDR3 is TGCAGCGTTAAGCAGGCGAACCACAATGAGCAGTTCTTC.

The CDR3: CASSLGDTNSPLHF. In DNA form, the CDR3 reads TGCGCCAGCAGCTTGGGGGACACGAATTCACCCCTCCACTTT. This sequence joins TRBV5-1 and TRBJ1-6; TRBD1 might be the D (6 bases). The germline V gene has CDR1 SGHRS and CDR2 YFSETQ. This CDR3 region has 14 residues. With 0 bases removed from V and 7 bases from J, the gap between germline ends came to 8 bases. Full variable domain (outside the CDR3, taken from reference TRBV5-1 and TRBJ1-6): KAGVTQTPRYLIKTRGQQVTLSCSPISGHRSVSWYQQTPGQGLQFLFEYFSETQRNKGNFPGRFSGRQFSNSRSEMNVSTLELGDSALYLCASSLGDTNSPLHFGNGTRLTVT.

The rearrangement uses TRBV28 and TRBJ1-1; tentatively, D is TRBD1 (5 bases). In germline, CDR1 is MDHEN, CDR2 SYDVKM. V was trimmed by 6 bases and J by 5 bases, leaving 13 bases between them. The CDR3 is made up of 13 amino acids. This chain's CDR3 is CASRPQVRTEAFF. Written as DNA, the CDR3 is TGTGCCAGCAGACCACAGGTGAGAACTGAAGCTTTCTTT.

The chain recombines TRBV11-2 with TRBJ2-3; the match to TRBD2 covers 9 bases. The CDR3 is 19 residues long. Trimming removed 2 bases from V and 7 bases from J; junction bases left unmatched: 19. Germline V lookup: CDR1 SGHAT, CDR2 FQNNGV. The CDR3 protein is CASSLITVRASGMLNTQYF. CDR3 nucleotides: TGTGCCAGCAGCTTAATCACGGTTAGGGCTAGCGGGATGCTGAATACGCAGTATTTT.

The chain uses TRBV10-2 and TRBJ1-2; D unclear. Germline V gene sequence: CDR1 WSHSY, CDR2 SAAADI. This CDR3 contains 12 residues. The V and J ends lost 4 bases and 8 bases respectively, with 11 bases between them. CDR3: CASSGRPPGYTF. The CDR3 DNA sequence: TGCGCCAGCAGTGGTCGACCCCCGGGCTACACCTTC.

This chain joins TRBV19 and TRBJ1-1; the D is unclear. Germline V gene lookup returns CDR1 LNHDA and CDR2 SQIVND (reference sequence). Trimming stripped 3 bases from V and 8 bases from J, with 16 bases between. The CDR3 covers 14 residues. This chain's CDR3 is CASSMQQNRGEAFF. CDR3 in DNA: TGTGCCAGTAGTATGCAACAGAACAGAGGAGAAGCTTTCTTT.

The chain links TRBV7-2 to TRBJ2-7; 8 nucleotides match TRBD2. V lost 3 bases and J lost 5; bases outside the gene matches: 0. Per germline, CDR1 SGHTA and CDR2 FQGNSA. This CDR3 contains 12 residues. In DNA form, the CDR3 reads TGTGCCAGCAGCTTGACTAGCGACGAGCAGTACTTC. This codes for CASSLTSDEQYF.

The chain combines TRBV10-3 with TRBJ1-2; D unresolved. There are 14 residues in the CDR3. Germline-derived CDR1 and CDR2 are ENHRY and SYGVKD. Trimming shortened V by 3 bases and J by 2 bases, and 10 bases separated the two germline ends. DNA of the CDR3: TGTGCCATCAGTGATCTGCGGTTAAACTATGGCTACACCTTC. Its protein product is CAISDLRLNYGYTF.

This chain uses TRBV14 with TRBJ1-3, with D uncertain. Germline V gene data show CDR1 as SGHDN and CDR2 as FVKESK. CDR3 length equals 14 residues. The V and J ends lost 5 bases and 0 bases respectively, with 8 bases between them. CDR3 amino acids: CASSVRASGNTIYF. In nucleotides, the CDR3 is TGTGCCAGCAGCGTCCGGGCCTCTGGAAACACCATATATTTT.

The chain has TRBV18 and TRBJ1-1; tentatively, D is TRBD1 (5 bases). Between the trimmed V and J ends, which lost 0 bases and 0 bases, there was a span of 5 bases. The CDR3 covers 14 residues. Germline lookup yields CDR1 KGHSH and CDR2 LQKENI. The CDR3 coding sequence is TGTGCCAGCTCACCACCGGGGGTGAACACTGAAGCTTTCTTT. Translation gives CASSPPGVNTEAFF.

This clone has only one observation. V gene TRBV11-2 combines with J gene TRBJ1-5; D may be TRBD1 (5 bases). Germline-derived CDR1 and CDR2 are SGHAT and FQNNGV. The CDR3 extends over 19 amino acids. Trimming removed 1 base at V and 0 bases at J, with 19 bases between. The CDR3 sequence is CASSLVCRGSLYSNQPQHF. The DNA for the CDR3 is TGTGCCAGCAGCTTAGTATGCCGGGGGTCCCTTTATAGCAATCAGCCCCAGCATTTT.

This chain joins TRBV30 and TRBJ2-7; 8 bases agree with TRBD2. With V trimmed by 3 bases and J by 1 base, 5 bases remained unmatched. Germline loops: CDR1 GTSNPN, CDR2 SVGIG (reference sequence). The CDR3 loop spans 14 amino acids. This CDR3 reads CAWRHGGGSYEQYF. Written as DNA, the CDR3 is TGTGCCTGGAGACACGGGGGGGGGTCCTACGAGCAGTACTTC.

The chain links TRBV6-5 to TRBJ2-7; 9 nucleotides match TRBD1. There are 15 residues in the CDR3. Germline values: CDR1 MNHEY, CDR2 SVGAGI. The ends lost 0 bases at V and 4 bases at J; junction bases unmatched: 4. As DNA, the CDR3 is TGTGCCAGCAGTTACTCCCGGACAGGGGCGTACGAGCAGTACTTC. This encodes CASSYSRTGAYEQYF.

The V call is TRBV4-3, the J call TRBJ2-1; 7 bases align to TRBD2. The CDR3 runs 15 residues. V was pared by 2 bases and J by 3 bases, with 4 bases of the junction left unmatched. Germline values: CDR1 LGHNA, CDR2 YSLEER. The DNA of the CDR3 is TGCGCCAGCAGCCAATTAAGCGGGGACTACAATGAGCAGTTCTTC. It encodes CASSQLSGDYNEQFF.